The 24 T cell receptor beta chains below come from one sample, sequenced in a study of cytomegalovirus exposure and HLA in healthy donors. The PCR contained 60 Vbeta and 13 Jbeta primers. Profiling relied on immunoSEQ multiplex PCR, and the TCRdb table lists in-frame clones only, not all of them. The sample has over 150,000 clones, over 80% seen once. The sample taken for sequencing was PBMCs. The receptors were sampled from a man aged 50 or older in good health and CMV-seronegative.

This chain links TRBV4-2 with TRBJ2-7, with a possible D match to TRBD1 (6 bases). This CDR3 has 12 amino acids. The germline V and J ends were trimmed by 4 bases and 4 bases, with 8 bases remaining between them. Germline V CDR1 and CDR2: LGHNA, YNFKEQ. CDR3: CASSLRGYEQYF. In DNA, the CDR3 is TGTGCCAGCAGCCTCAGGGGTTACGAGCAGTACTTC.

The chain recombines TRBV23-1 with TRBJ2-5; D might be TRBD2 (5 bases). TRBV23-1 is marked as an open reading frame, function uncertain. The V end was cut by 8 bases, the J end by 3 bases, with 19 bases between. This CDR3 has 15 residues. The chain's CDR3 is CASSPPQDWEETQYF. The CDR3 DNA sequence: TGCGCCAGCTCCCCCCCCCAGGACTGGGAAGAGACCCAGTACTTC.

A few counts support this clone. The V and J genes are TRBV29-1 and TRBJ2-3; D possibly corresponds to TRBD1 (6 bases). Germline CDR1 SQVTM, CDR2 ANQGSEA. This CDR3 region has 16 residues. Trimming left V 4 bases short and J 0 bases short, with 17 bases between. The CDR3 coding sequence is TGCAGCGTTGTATACCGACAGGACCACAGCACAGATACGCAGTATTTT. Translating gives CSVVYRQDHSTDTQYF.

This sequence joins TRBV29-1 and TRBJ2-3; 7 bases align to TRBD1. Germline V lookup: CDR1 SQVTM, CDR2 ANQGSEA. This CDR3 contains 14 residues. Trimming took 6 bases from V and 0 from J; bases not matched to a gene: 6. This CDR3 reads CSVSQGMSTDTQYF. Here the CDR3 DNA reads TGCAGCGTATCACAGGGGATGAGCACAGATACGCAGTATTTT.

This clone was observed once. The chain is built from TRBV6-1 and TRBJ2-7, with D possibly matching TRBD1 (7 bases). V was pared by 6 bases and J by 0 bases, with 15 bases between. The CDR3 consists of 15 residues. The germline gives CDR1 MNHNS, CDR2 SASEGT. The CDR3: CASSPSQGGSYEQYF. The CDR3 DNA is TGTGCCAGCAGCCCTTCCCAGGGGGGCTCCTACGAGCAGTACTTC.

This clone appeared a few times. The CDR3 spells CASSPWDRGSEKLFF. The CDR3 coding sequence is TGTGCCAGCAGCCCGTGGGACAGGGGGAGTGAAAAACTGTTTTTT. The J gene is TRBJ1-4, the V gene TRBV11-2; 11 nucleotides align to TRBD1. Trimming removed 5 bases from V and 7 bases from J; junction bases left unmatched: 6. The CDR3 contains 15 residues. From germline, CDR1 is SGHAT and CDR2 FQNNGV.

V gene TRBV7-2 combines with J gene TRBJ2-3; the match to TRBD2 covers 10 bases. V lost 3 bases and J lost 3; bases outside the gene matches: 9. The CDR3 spans 17 residues. Looked up from germline, CDR1 is SGHTA and CDR2 is FQGNSA. CDR3 bases: TGTGCCAGCAGCTTTGGACTAGCGGACCCTAGGACAGATACGCAGTATTTT. This gives the protein CASSFGLADPRTDTQYF. Based on the CDR3 plus reference TRBV7-2 and TRBJ2-3, the full variable domain is GAGVSQSPSNKVTEKGKDVELRCDPISGHTALYWYRQSLGQGLEFLIYFQGNSAPDKSGLPSDRFSAERTGGSVSTLTIQRTQQEDSAVYLCASSFGLADPRTDTQYFGPGTRLTVL.

This clone was observed a handful of times. The chain carries TRBV4-2 and TRBJ2-3; TRBD1 is a possible D gene (7 bases). Germline lookup yields CDR1 LGHNA and CDR2 YNFKEQ. The CDR3 consists of 21 residues. Trimming shortened V by 1 base and J by 6 bases, and 32 bases separated the two germline ends. DNA for the CDR3: TGTGCCAGCAGCCAAGGGCCGCAGGGGGTCCTCGATCGTCGGGGGAGGGATACGCAGTATTTT. Protein sequence: CASSQGPQGVLDRRGRDTQYF.

The V and J genes are TRBV19 and TRBJ2-2, with TRBD2 as a possible D gene (5 bases). The CDR3 extends over 15 amino acids. Per germline, CDR1 LNHDA and CDR2 SQIVND (reference sequence). Trimming left V 2 bases short and J 0 bases short, with 7 bases between. The CDR3 bases are TGTGCCAGTAGTATATTCGGGGCGAACACCGGGGAGCTGTTTTTT. Encoded protein: CASSIFGANTGELFF. Combining the CDR3 with reference TRBV19 and TRBJ2-2 gives the whole variable domain DGGITQSPKYLFRKEGQNVTLSCEQNLNHDAMYWYRQDPGQGLRLIYYSQIVNDFQKGDIAEGYSVSREKKESFPLTVTSAQKNPTAFYLCASSIFGANTGELFFGEGSRLTVL.

The V and J genes are TRBV6-4 and TRBJ2-2; possible D gene TRBD1, 6 bases. Trimming pared 7 bases from V and 3 bases from J, leaving 15 bases between. Germline CDR1 and CDR2: MRHNA and SNTAGT. This CDR3 is 15 amino acids long. The CDR3 loop is CASKPDSGYTGELFF. The DNA for the CDR3 is TGTGCCAGCAAACCGGACAGTGGGTACACCGGGGAGCTGTTTTTT.

This clone was seen more than once but under ten times. The CDR3 is CASSSRGLSNTGELFF. Here the CDR3 DNA reads TGTGCCAGCAGTTCCAGGGGACTATCGAACACCGGGGAGCTGTTTTTT. V gene TRBV6-5 combines with J gene TRBJ2-2; TRBD2 is a possible D gene (7 bases). CDR1 is MNHEY, CDR2 SVGAGI, per germline. The CDR3 is 16 amino acids. V gave up 4 bases and J gave up 0 bases, with 12 bases separating them.

The chain's CDR3 is CASSTSGWLAGGGETQYF. The CDR3 DNA follows: TGTGCCAGCAGCACCAGCGGGTGGCTAGCGGGAGGGGGAGAGACCCAGTACTTC. The chain joins TRBV7-2 to TRBJ2-5; 12 nucleotides agree with TRBD2. Germline loops: CDR1 SGHTA, CDR2 FQGNSA. Unmatched junction bases numbered 14, after V lost 5 bases and J lost 4 bases. The CDR3 extends over 18 amino acids.

This rearrangement joins TRBV5-1 to TRBJ1-1; D is ambiguous. V lost 4 bases, J lost 3 bases, and 10 bases lay in between. This CDR3 spans 13 amino acids. Per germline, CDR1 SGHRS and CDR2 YFSETQ. This chain's CDR3 is CASSVSQDTEAFF. The DNA for the CDR3 is TGCGCCAGCAGCGTTAGTCAGGACACTGAAGCTTTCTTT.

V usage is TRBV28 and J usage is TRBJ1-2; 9 bases align to TRBD1. CDR3 size: 17 residues. From germline, CDR1 is MDHEN and CDR2 SYDVKM. The V and J ends lost 5 bases and 4 bases, in that order; junction bases with no gene match: 14. The DNA of the CDR3 is TGTGCCAGCAGTGCCGGGACAGGGTCAGGATCCGGCTATGGCTACACCTTC. This encodes CASSAGTGSGSGYGYTF.

The V call is TRBV10-3, the J call TRBJ2-5; possible D gene TRBD1, 6 bases. Germline V gene sequence: CDR1 ENHRY, CDR2 SYGVKD. V was clipped by 0 bases and J by 5 bases, with 10 bases between them. The CDR3 covers 14 residues. The CDR3 loop reads CAISESTGLETQYF. The CDR3 nucleotides are TGTGCCATCAGTGAGTCGACAGGCTTGGAGACCCAGTACTTC.

The genes are TRBV6-6 and TRBJ1-3; TRBD1 agrees at 8 bases. The CDR3 runs to 14 residues. Trimming took 6 bases from V and 2 from J; bases not matched to a gene: 3. Germline lookup yields CDR1 MNHNY and CDR2 SVGAGI (reference sequence). The chain's CDR3 is CASRDRGTGNTIYF. The DNA of the CDR3 is TGTGCCAGCAGAGACAGGGGAACTGGAAACACCATATATTTT.

This clone has just one count. The CDR3 loop is CASSESTFGSLRATQYF. In nucleotides, the CDR3 is TGCGCCAGCAGTGAGTCGACCTTTGGGAGTTTGCGAGCGACCCAGTACTTC. The chain employs TRBV10-2 and TRBJ2-5; weak D call: TRBD2 (5 bases). Germline V lookup: CDR1 WSHSY, CDR2 SAAADI. The CDR3 contains 17 residues. Trimming left V 0 bases short and J 7 bases short, with 21 bases between.

The chain couples TRBV5-1 to TRBJ2-2, with D possibly being TRBD2 (6 bases). The CDR3 runs to 16 residues. V was clipped by 3 bases and J by 1 base, with 13 bases between them. Germline loops: CDR1 SGHRS, CDR2 YFSETQ. Here the CDR3 DNA reads TGCGCCAGCAGCTCCCCCGGGACTTTGAACACCGGGGAGCTGTTTTTT. It codes for CASSSPGTLNTGELFF.

In this sample, this clone turned up once. The chain combines TRBV7-9 with TRBJ2-7, with TRBD1 identical over 9 bases. This CDR3 has 14 residues. The J segment lost 5 bases and the V segment lost 6 bases, leaving 8 bases of the junction unmatched. Germline CDR1 SEHNR, CDR2 FQNEAQ (reference sequence). CDR3 bases: TGTGCCAGCAGTTCTGGGACAGGGATGAACGAGCAGTACTTC. As protein: CASSSGTGMNEQYF.

CDR3 sequence reads: CASSQITRSVEHEQFF. For the CDR3, the DNA is TGCGCCAGCAGCCAAATAACTAGGTCGGTTGAGCATGAGCAGTTCTTC. The chain joins TRBV4-1 to TRBJ2-1; a weak D match, TRBD2 (5 bases). Germline V lookup: CDR1 MGHRA, CDR2 YSYEKL. V lost 2 bases, J lost 8 bases, and 19 bases lay in between. The CDR3 sequence is 16 residues long.

The chain uses TRBV30 and TRBJ1-1; unclear D gene. The CDR3 has 14 residues. Trimming pared 4 bases from V and 2 bases from J, leaving 14 bases between. CDR1 and CDR2 (germline): GTSNPN, SVGIG (reference sequence). The CDR3 sequence: CAWTFLGSNTEAFF. The CDR3 region has the DNA TGTGCCTGGACTTTCCTGGGCTCTAACACTGAAGCTTTCTTT.

The chain has TRBV5-1 and TRBJ1-4; the match to TRBD1 covers 10 bases. CDR1 is SGHRS, CDR2 YFSETQ, per germline. V gave up 4 bases and J gave up 7 bases; unmatched junction bases: 7. This CDR3 comprises 15 residues. CDR3 nucleotide sequence: TGCGCCAGCAGCGGGACAGGGGTTTCGGGTGAAAAACTGTTTTTT. Residues: CASSGTGVSGEKLFF.

The rearrangement links TRBV4-2 to TRBJ1-2, with D unresolved. The ends were cut back, 0 bases at V and 0 bases at J, with 2 bases in the middle. In germline, CDR1 is LGHNA, CDR2 YNFKEQ. The CDR3 runs to 13 residues. The CDR3 is CASSQDTNYGYTF. The CDR3 region has the DNA TGTGCCAGCAGCCAAGATACTAACTATGGCTACACCTTC.

V is TRBV7-2 and J is TRBJ2-7; a possible D gene is TRBD2 (5 bases). CDR1 is SGHTA, CDR2 FQGNSA, per germline. This CDR3 region has 12 residues. V shed 4 bases and J shed 6 bases, with 10 bases lying between them. CDR3 protein: CASSSPGIEQYF. The CDR3 DNA reads TGTGCCAGCAGCTCCCCGGGGATCGAGCAGTACTTC. Filled out from reference TRBV7-2 and TRBJ2-7, the complete variable domain reads GAGVSQSPSNKVTEKGKDVELRCDPISGHTALYWYRQSLGQGLEFLIYFQGNSAPDKSGLPSDRFSAERTGGSVSTLTIQRTQQEDSAVYLCASSSPGIEQYFGPGTRLTVT.